This T cell receptor beta chain was identified in a study of human T cells and chemical hapten exposure. This clonotype was counted between two and nine times. No antigen is known for it. A single record per CDR3 protein comes from TCRdb applying MiXCR to the RACE reads. The data contain about 89,000 distinct CDR3 sequences, 10% to 15% of them singletons. Study-wide results and caveats: Alopecia was present in the donors, so their immune response may differ from healthy people's.

Germline V gene lookup returns CDR1 SGHAT and CDR2 FQNNGV. The CDR3 has 15 residues. The V end was cut by 1 base, the J end by 0 bases, with 9 bases between. Time point specified: patch test 3, about 24 weeks after DPC sensitization. Treatment defined: therapeutic diphenylcyclopropenone sensitization with weekly scalp DPC. Researchers extracted total RNA from unfractionated whole blood. This chain links TRBV11-2 with TRBJ1-1; no clear D. This sequence originates from a woman aged 45-65 years with alopecia areata. Some clones in this sample may be carry-over from other donors' samples. Sample: whole blood, taken in connection with sensitization to the hapten diphenylcyclopropenone (DPC). The CDR3 reads CASSLGATVNTEAFF. The CDR3 region has the DNA TGTGCCAGCAGCTTAGGCGCAACAGTGAACACTGAAGCTTTCTTT.